These 15 T cell receptor beta chains came from one sample sequenced in a study of T cells in Graves' hyperthyroidism and ophthalmopathy. RNA transcripts were the template for amplifying TCR beta CDR3 regions. A first-round RT-PCR of the TCR CDR3 used the HTBI primer set. MiXCR, run by TCRdb on the multiplex PCR reads, gives a single entry per CDR3 protein. The repertoire consists of 500,000 to 600,000 distinct CDR3 sequences, with 35% to 50% occurring once and the leading ten covering about 45%. The material sequenced was peripheral blood or thyroid tissue (not recorded which). The receptors come from an adult woman with Graves' disease, either hyperthyroidism or ophthalmopathy (not recorded which).

This clonotype has just a few counts. This chain uses TRBV29-1 with TRBJ1-6; 11 bases match TRBD1. With 2 bases clipped from V and 16 bases from J, the junction kept 7 bases outside the gene matches. From germline, CDR1 is SQVTM and CDR2 ANQGSEA. The CDR3 has 13 amino acids. CDR3 nucleotide sequence: TGCAGCGTTGAAAGGACAGGGGGCGGCGGACTCCACTTT. Amino acid sequence: CSVERTGGGGLHF.

This clonotype appeared many times. For the CDR3, the DNA is TGTGCCAGCAGCTCCAGACAGGGGTTTAATGAAAAACTGTTTTTT. Residues: CASSSRQGFNEKLFF. V is TRBV7-8 and J is TRBJ1-4, with TRBD1 matching over 8 bases. Germline V gene sequence: CDR1 SGHVS, CDR2 FQNEAQ. The CDR3 has 15 amino acids. J lost 4 bases, V lost 4 bases, and 5 bases had no gene match.

The gene calls are TRBV7-9 and TRBJ1-4; 12 bases agree with TRBD1. Germline CDR1 and CDR2: SEHNR and FQNEAQ (reference sequence). The CDR3 contains 13 residues. The ends lost 6 bases at V and 10 bases at J; junction bases unmatched: 3. CDR3 residues: CASRGQGAGKLFF. The CDR3 bases are TGTGCCAGCAGGGGACAGGGGGCTGGAAAACTGTTTTTT.

This sequence joins TRBV11-1 and TRBJ2-3; 10 bases agree with TRBD2. This CDR3 is 17 amino acids long. The germline V gene encodes CDR1 SGHAT and CDR2 FQDESV (reference sequence). The trim removed 4 bases at V and 0 bases at J, leaving 7 bases unmatched. The CDR3 is CASSSNLAGASTDTQYF. DNA for the CDR3: TGTGCCAGCAGCTCCAACCTAGCGGGAGCTAGCACAGATACGCAGTATTTT.

DNA for the CDR3: TGCAGCGTTGAATCTGCCAGGGGACACGAGCAGTACTTC. Translating it yields CSVESARGHEQYF. The chain carries TRBV29-1 and TRBJ2-7; tentative D call: TRBD1 (6 bases). Germline-derived CDR1 and CDR2 are SQVTM and ANQGSEA. CDR3 length: 13 amino acids. The V gene lost 2 bases and the J gene lost 5 bases, with 13 bases spanning the gap.

The CDR3 DNA reads as TGTGCCAGCACCCAACTAGCGGGAGTTGCGTATGAGCAGTTCTTC. Amino acid sequence: CASTQLAGVAYEQFF. The chain uses TRBV2 and TRBJ2-5; 11 bases fit TRBD2. The DNA end favors TRBJ2-1, so the J call may be wrong. Germline-derived CDR1 and CDR2 are SNHLY and FYNNEI. CDR3 length: 15 amino acids.

V gene TRBV5-6 combines with J gene TRBJ2-2; TRBD2 matches at 10 bases. Trimming cost V 4 bases and J 4 bases; bases outside gene matches: 7. Germline assignment: CDR1 SGHDT and CDR2 YYEEEE. This CDR3 comprises 16 residues. The CDR3: CASSVGGLASTGELFF. DNA of the CDR3: TGTGCCAGCAGCGTTGGGGGACTAGCGAGCACCGGGGAGCTGTTTTTT.

V and J are TRBV5-1 and TRBJ1-1; 8 nucleotides line up with TRBD1. Germline loops: CDR1 SGHRS, CDR2 YFSETQ. This CDR3 is built from 16 residues. V was clipped by 7 bases and J by 1 base; unmatched bases: 12. The CDR3 DNA follows: TGCGCCAGCGGGCCCTCAATGACAGGGGCGAACACTGAAGCTTTCTTT. Translated, it gives CASGPSMTGANTEAFF.

The table lists this clonotype with a few counts. The chain couples TRBV29-1 to TRBJ2-7; 9 positions match TRBD1. CDR3 size: 13 residues. Germline V gene sequence: CDR1 SQVTM, CDR2 ANQGSEA. After removal of 4 bases from V and 3 bases from J, the junction contained 4 bases not matched to a gene. CDR3 sequence: CSVVGQGLYEQYF. CDR3 in DNA: TGCAGCGTTGTTGGACAGGGGCTCTACGAGCAGTACTTC.

Ten or more counts support this clonotype. V and J are TRBV11-2 and TRBJ2-5, with D possibly being TRBD1 or TRBD2 (5 bases each). Germline lookup yields CDR1 SGHAT and CDR2 FQNNGV. V shed 4 bases and J shed 0 bases, with 12 bases lying between them. The CDR3 runs to 15 residues. CDR3 sequence reads: CASSSIWDHQETQYF. As DNA, the CDR3 is TGTGCCAGCAGCTCTATATGGGACCACCAAGAGACCCAGTACTTC.

In this sample, this clonotype turned up many times. A clone one base away is much larger, so this may be a read error. The gene calls are TRBV7-2 and TRBJ1-1; D is ambiguous. Trimming removed 5 bases from V and 1 base from J, with 8 bases in between. CDR3 length: 13 residues. CDR1 SGHTA and CDR2 FQGNSA come from the germline V gene. CDR3 in DNA: TGTGCCAGCAGCCAAGACAAGAACACTGAAGCTTTCTTT. It codes for CASSQDKNTEAFF.

This clonotype was detected a few times. At one end, the junction sequence differs from germline, possibly due to a read error. This chain connects TRBV6-5 to TRBJ2-7, with 7 bases fitting TRBD1. This CDR3 has 13 amino acids. Germline lookup yields CDR1 MNHEY and CDR2 SVGAGI. The CDR3 nucleotides are TGTGCCATCAGTTACGGACAGGACTACGAGCAGTACTTC. Protein: CAISYGQDYEQYF.

This rearrangement joins TRBV12-3 or TRBV12-4 to TRBJ1-1; a possible D gene is TRBD1 (6 bases). V lost 4 bases and J lost 1, with 13 bases in between. The CDR3 consists of 15 residues. The CDR3 is CASSSTSTGNTEAFF. The CDR3, as DNA: TGTGCCAGCAGTTCTACCTCGACAGGGAACACTGAAGCTTTCTTT.

The V and J genes are TRBV14 and TRBJ1-2, with no clear D. V lost 0 bases and J lost 4, with 9 bases in between. This CDR3 comprises 14 residues. Germline V lookup: CDR1 SGHDN, CDR2 FVKESK. CDR3 coding DNA: TGTGCCAGCAGCCAAGATTCGAAGGGCTATGGCTACACCTTC. This gives the protein CASSQDSKGYGYTF. The whole variable domain, remainder taken from reference TRBV14 and TRBJ1-2, is EAGVTQFPSHSVIEKGQTVTLRCDPISGHDNLYWYRRVMGKEIKFLLHFVKESKQDESGMPNNRFLAERTGGTYSTLKVQPAELEDSGVYFCASSQDSKGYGYTFGSGTRLTVV.

As regards this clonotype: An end of the junction differs from the germline gene, which may be a read error. V is TRBV10-3 and J is TRBJ2-7; D tentatively reads TRBD1 or TRBD2 (5 bases each). CDR3 length equals 13 residues. Looked up from germline, CDR1 is ENHRY and CDR2 is SYGVKD. The CDR3, as DNA: TGTGCCAGCAGTTCCGCCGTTGGGGGCGAGCAGTACTTC. Translated: CASSSAVGGEQYF.